This T cell receptor (beta chain) was captured by sequencing in a study of long-term antiretroviral therapy in people with HIV. Among participants with HIV, every one received treatment in the United States. Germline CDR1 and CDR2: MNHEY and SVGAGI. This CDR3 contains 12 residues. Between the trimmed V and J ends, which lost 7 bases and 7 bases, there was a span of 10 bases. Study-wide results and caveats: The data indicate that diversity increased after ART but remained below transplant donor controls. Those clones which expanded before ART made up the dominant part of the repertoire at all time points.

The run of the v3.0 immunoSEQ assay was at survey level. Sequencing set out to capture about 40,000-55,000 T-cell genomes per sample. The assay was immunoSEQ multiplex PCR, and TCRdb's table has in-frame clones only and misses some. The table has 20,000 to 30,000 clones, around 83% seen once. Details on this clone: Its antigen is still unknown.

The clonotype comes from a middle-aged man with HIV. The chain has TRBV6-5 and TRBJ1-4, with no clear D. The sequences come from unsorted PBMCs, collected 3 years after starting antiretroviral therapy. CDR3 amino acids: CASKTPAEKLFF. The CDR3 nucleotides are TGTGCCAGCAAGACGCCCGCTGAAAAACTGTTTTTT.